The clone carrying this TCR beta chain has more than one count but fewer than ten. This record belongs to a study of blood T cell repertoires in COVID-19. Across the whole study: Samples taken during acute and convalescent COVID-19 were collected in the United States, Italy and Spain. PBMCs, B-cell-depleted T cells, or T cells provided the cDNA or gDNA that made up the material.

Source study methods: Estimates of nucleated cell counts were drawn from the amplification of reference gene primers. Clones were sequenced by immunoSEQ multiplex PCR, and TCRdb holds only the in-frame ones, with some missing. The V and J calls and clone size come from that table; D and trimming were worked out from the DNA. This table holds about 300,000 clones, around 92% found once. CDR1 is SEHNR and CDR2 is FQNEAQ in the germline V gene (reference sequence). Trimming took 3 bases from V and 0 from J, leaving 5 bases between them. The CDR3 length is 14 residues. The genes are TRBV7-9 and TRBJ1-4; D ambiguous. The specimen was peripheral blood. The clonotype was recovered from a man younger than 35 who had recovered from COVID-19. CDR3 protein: CASSFEATNEKLFF. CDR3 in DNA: TGTGCCAGCAGCTTTGAGGCAACTAATGAAAAACTGTTTTTT. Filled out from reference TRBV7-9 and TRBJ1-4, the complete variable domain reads DTGVSQNPRHKITKRGQNVTFRCDPISEHNRLYWYRQTLGQGPEFLTYFQNEAQLEKSRLLSDRFSAERPKGSFSTLEIQRTEQGDSAMYLCASSFEATNEKLFFGSGTQLSVL.